These 5 T cell receptor beta chains were sequenced from one sample in a study of blood T cell repertoires in COVID-19. Sequencing used immunoSEQ multiplex PCR; TCRdb keeps in-frame clones, though not all of them. The table shows under 200,000 clones, with roughly 75% occurring only once. Sample: peripheral blood. These receptors were obtained from a man between 70 and 80 years old with active or convalescent COVID-19.

This sequence joins TRBV2 and TRBJ2-5; 13 bases agree with TRBD2. This CDR3 is built from 20 residues. CDR1 is SNHLY and CDR2 is FYNNEI in the germline V gene. The V segment lost 10 bases and the J segment 4 bases; nucleotides outside the gene matches: 24. The CDR3 coding sequence is TGTGCCACCAACAAAGAAACATGGACTAGCGGGAGAGAGAGTACAGAGACCCAGTACTTC. As protein: CATNKETWTSGRESTETQYF.

The rearrangement uses TRBV7-9 and TRBJ1-4; no clear D gene. The CDR3 spans 15 residues. V was clipped by 4 bases and J by 0 bases, with 9 bases between them. Germline CDR1 is SEHNR and CDR2 is FQNEAQ (reference sequence). The CDR3 DNA reads TGTGCCAGCAGCTCCCGACTTCCAACTAATGAAAAACTGTTTTTT. Its translation: CASSSRLPTNEKLFF.

This chain uses TRBV9 with TRBJ1-3; D may be TRBD1 (6 bases). The CDR3 has 15 residues. Germline lookup yields CDR1 SGDLS and CDR2 YYNGEE. Deletions cut 7 bases from V and 1 base from J, with 15 bases between. DNA of the CDR3: TGTGCCAGCGGCAAAGGAACAGGGTCTGGAAACACCATATATTTT. Protein: CASGKGTGSGNTIYF.

The chain uses TRBV19 and TRBJ1-3; TRBD1 matches at 10 bases. CDR1 and CDR2 (germline): LNHDA, SQIVND (reference sequence). This CDR3 is 17 amino acids long. Losses at the gene ends were 3 bases for V and 2 bases for J; bases not matched to a gene: 7. The CDR3 sequence: CASSILGQGQAGNTIYF. DNA for the CDR3: TGTGCCAGTAGTATCCTGGGACAGGGGCAGGCTGGAAACACCATATATTTT.

The chain employs TRBV5-1 and TRBJ2-3, with 9 bases aligning to TRBD1. V was clipped by 4 bases and J by 5 bases; unmatched bases: 5. CDR3 length: 14 amino acids. CDR1 and CDR2 (germline): SGHRS, YFSETQ. The CDR3 nucleotides read TGCGCCAGCAGCATACCGGACAGGGGAGATACGCAGTATTTT. Translating gives CASSIPDRGDTQYF.